The present T cell receptor (beta chain) was sequenced within a study of molecular identifiers for immune sequencing clone quantification. Germline values: CDR1 SGHDT, CDR2 YYEEEE. This CDR3 contains 15 residues. Trimming stripped 2 bases from V and 5 bases from J, with 15 bases between. Previously published methods and listed TCR primers were used for the bulk TCR libraries. MiXCR was run by TCRdb on the PCR reads, yielding one entry per CDR3 protein. This sample carries about 510,000 distinct CDR3 sequences, roughly 26% of them seen once, and the ten largest clones take around 0.78%. This clonotype showed up many times. Antigen specificity is unknown. Points from the study as a whole: Jurkat TCR RNA spiked in from one cell reportedly remained identifiable amid 970,000 or so naive cells.

This rearrangement joins TRBV5-6 to TRBJ2-3, with D possibly being TRBD1 or TRBD2 (5 bases each). Sequenced material: naive CD8+ T cells from blood, with Jurkat cell RNA spiked in. Subset denoted: FACS-sorted CD8+CD4-CCR7+CD45RA+ naive T cells. This clonotype was sampled from a human donor in good health. Some libraries in this study had Jurkat cell RNA spiked in. The CDR3 DNA sequence: TGTGCCAGCAGCTTTTCGGGGCGCACCGGAGATACGCAGTATTTT. Its protein is CASSFSGRTGDTQYF.